The rows below give T cell receptor beta chains drawn from one sample of a study of human T cells and chemical hapten exposure. TCRdb ran MiXCR on the RACE reads and lists one entry per CDR3 protein. The data contain roughly 40,000 distinct CDR3 sequences, 8.5% to 10% of them singletons. Sequenced here: whole blood, sampled in connection with sensitization to the hapten diphenylcyclopropenone (DPC). The receptors originated from a young woman with alopecia areata. Some clones in this sample may be carry-over from other donors' samples. The CDR3 runs from the conserved cysteine through the conserved F or W. A D gene is named only where the DNA matches it firmly. A row's size may be missing; if present it is once, few, many or a size class.

many,TRBJ2-7,TRBV7-6,TRBD2,TGTGCCAGCAGCTTCGCTTTAGCGGGGAGCTACGAGCAGTACTTC,CASSFALAGSYEQYF
once,TRBJ2-2,TRBV3-1,-,TGTGCCAGCAGCCAAGATCGAGGACTGTCAATCGCCGGGGAGCTGTTTTTT,CASSQDRGLSIAGELFF
-,TRBJ2-2,TRBV19,TRBD2,TGTGCCAGCCTCAGCGGGGGAAACACCGGGGAGCTGTTTTTT,CASLSGGNTGELFF
many,TRBJ2-2,TRBV20-1,TRBD1,TGCAGTGCGAACAGGGGAAAGGGCGGGGAGCTGTTTTTT,CSANRGKGGELFF
-,TRBJ1-3,TRBV11-2,-,TGTGCCAGCAGCCCGGAGGCGTCTGGAAACACCATATATTTT,CASSPEASGNTIYF
-,TRBJ2-5,TRBV12-3/TRBV12-4,TRBD1,TGTGCCAGCAGTTTACACGGGACAGGGGCCCAAGAGACCCAGTACTTC,CASSLHGTGAQETQYF
many,TRBJ2-3,TRBV29-1,-,TGCAGCGTAAGCACTACTAGCACAGATACGCAGTATTTT,CSVSTTSTDTQYF
many,TRBJ2-5,TRBV29-1,-,TGCAGCGGGACCGGGCCCCAAGAGACCCAGTACTTC,CSGTGPQETQYF
-,TRBJ2-7,TRBV6-2/TRBV6-3,TRBD2,TGTGCCAGCAACGATGTCTTGGCTAGCGGGGGCCTGGGGAAGTACTTC,CASNDVLASGGLGKYF
-,TRBJ1-1,TRBV28,-,TGTGCCAGCAATCCCCTCGGGGATGTAGTGGTCACTGAAGCTTTCTTT,CASNPLGDVVVTEAFF
many,TRBJ2-3,TRBV7-3,TRBD1,TGTGCCAGCAGCTTTCGACAGGGGGCAACAGATACGCAGTATTTT,CASSFRQGATDTQYF
-,TRBJ2-3,TRBV4-2,-,TGTGCCAGCAGCCAAGATGAGGGTATCGCTAGCACAGATACGCAGTATTTT,CASSQDEGIASTDTQYF
-,TRBJ1-2,TRBV28,TRBD1,TGTGCCAGCAGTTCGGGACAGTCACTAAAGAACTATGGCTACACCTTC,CASSSGQSLKNYGYTF
-,TRBJ2-3,TRBV28,TRBD2,TGTGCCAGCAGTTTAGACGGTCTAGCGGGGGCCCCGAGGGATACGCAGTATTTT,CASSLDGLAGAPRDTQYF
-,TRBJ2-1,TRBV30,-,TGTGCCTGGAGTGGACGTGAGCAGTTCTTC,CAWSGREQFF
many,TRBJ2-3,TRBV12-5,-,TGTGCTAGTGACGTCCGGATAGGGAGCGGAGATACGCAGTATTTT,CASDVRIGSGDTQYF
few,TRBJ2-7,TRBV2,TRBD1,TGTGCCGGGGGACAGGGGGCGTGGGAGCAGTACTTC,CAGGQGAWEQYF
-,TRBJ2-2,TRBV7-9,TRBD2,TGTGCCAGCAGCTTAGTGTCTAGCGGCCTACCTGGGGAGCTGTTTTTT,CASSLVSSGLPGELFF
few,TRBJ2-1,TRBV7-2,-,TGTGCCAGCACCCATCCAACCCGAAGAGGCAATGAGCAGTTCTTC,CASTHPTRRGNEQFF
many,TRBJ2-2,TRBV5-4,-,TGTGCCACCCATGGGCTCGGGGAGCTGTTTTTT,CATHGLGELFF
many,TRBJ2-7,TRBV6-1,TRBD1,TGTGCCAGCAGTGAGGACAGGGGACACGAGCAGTACTTC,CASSEDRGHEQYF
-,TRBJ1-2,TRBV12-3/TRBV12-4,TRBD1,TGTGCCAGCAGTTTTTATCGGACAGGTCGCGGCTACACCTTC,CASSFYRTGRGYTF